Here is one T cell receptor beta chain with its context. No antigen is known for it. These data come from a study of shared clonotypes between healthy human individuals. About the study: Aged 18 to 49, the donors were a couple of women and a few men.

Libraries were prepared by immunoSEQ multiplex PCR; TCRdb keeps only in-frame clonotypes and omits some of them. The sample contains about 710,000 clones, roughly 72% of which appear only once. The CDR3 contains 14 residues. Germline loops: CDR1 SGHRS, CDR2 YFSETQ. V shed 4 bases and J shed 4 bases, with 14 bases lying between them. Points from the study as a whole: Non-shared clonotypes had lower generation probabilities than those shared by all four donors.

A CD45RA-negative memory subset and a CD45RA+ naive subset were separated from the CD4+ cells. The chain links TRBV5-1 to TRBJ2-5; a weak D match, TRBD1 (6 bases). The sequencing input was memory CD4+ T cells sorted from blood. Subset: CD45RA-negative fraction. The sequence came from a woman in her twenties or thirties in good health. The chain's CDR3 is CASSLPQGPETQYF. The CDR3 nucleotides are TGCGCCAGCAGCCTGCCCCAGGGGCCAGAGACCCAGTACTTC.